This T cell receptor (beta chain) was recorded in a study of breast tumors, draining lymph nodes, adjacent tissues. Study-level findings and limits: Compared with basal-like, luminal-like tumors shared significantly more repertoire with nontumor tissue. Tumor repertoires ranked between lymph nodes and nontumor tissue in diversity, with V and J gene preferences. Tumor T cell lymph node origin was a supported hypothesis, not proven.

With regard to this clonotype: No antigen is known for it.

With 9 bases removed from V and 4 bases from J, the gap between germline ends came to 10 bases. Germline lookup yields CDR1 LNHDA and CDR2 SQIVND (reference sequence). The CDR3 is made up of 12 amino acids. TCRdb processed the multiplex PCR reads anew with MiXCR; each CDR3 protein has one entry. The sample holds about 230,000 distinct CDR3 sequences, approximately 31% seen once. The lymph nodes were axillary draining lymph nodes from breast cancer patients. The V gene is TRBV19, the J gene TRBJ1-3; D uncertain. This receptor was identified in a female donor with breast cancer. Some clones in this sample may be carry-over from other donors' samples. The specimen sequenced was axillary lymph node tissue. CDR3 sequence (DNA): TGTGCCAGAATACTAGCGGGAAACACCATATATTTT. Its protein is CARILAGNTIYF.